Listed here are 21 T cell receptor beta chains from one sample, sequenced in a study of blood T cell repertoires in COVID-19. Libraries were prepared by immunoSEQ multiplex PCR; TCRdb keeps only in-frame clonotypes and omits some of them. Of 300,000 to 400,000 clones detected, around nine tenths appear once; the ten largest clones hold over 4.5%. The sample comprised PBMCs or T cells enriched from blood (not recorded which). Every receptor here comes from a young man who had recovered from COVID-19.

CDR3 DNA sequence: TGTGCCAGTAGTCCGACCCTAGCGGGGGGGTACAATGAGCAGTTCTTC. Translating it yields CASSPTLAGGYNEQFF. V is TRBV19 and J is TRBJ2-1, with 12 bases that match TRBD2. The trim removed 5 bases at V and 4 bases at J, leaving 6 bases unmatched. CDR1 and CDR2 (germline): LNHDA, SQIVND (reference sequence). There are 16 residues in the CDR3.

The gene calls are TRBV12-3 or TRBV12-4 and TRBJ1-5, with 10 bases lining up with TRBD1. Unmatched junction bases numbered 5, after V lost 5 bases and J lost 10 bases. This CDR3 has 13 amino acids. The CDR3 loop is CASSRQGADPQHF. Written as DNA, the CDR3 is TGTGCCAGCAGTCGACAGGGGGCGGATCCCCAGCATTTT.

The chain is built from TRBV29-1 and TRBJ1-1, with 8 nucleotides matching TRBD1. Germline-derived CDR1 and CDR2 are SQVTM and ANQGSEA. With 6 bases clipped from V and 1 base from J, the junction kept 4 bases outside the gene matches. The CDR3 totals 13 residues. Here the CDR3 DNA reads TGCAGCGTCCCTGGACAGGGGAACACTGAAGCTTTCTTT. Its protein is CSVPGQGNTEAFF. The variable domain in full, with the rest retrieved from reference TRBV29-1 and TRBJ1-1, is SAVISQKPSRDICQRGTSLTIQCQVDSQVTMMFWYRQQPGQSLTLIATANQGSEATYESGFVIDKFPISRPNLTFSTLTVSNMSPEDSSIYLCSVPGQGNTEAFFGQGTRLTVV.

This clone has just one count. This sequence joins TRBV7-9 and TRBJ2-5, with 10 bases lining up with TRBD1. Looked up from germline, CDR1 is SEHNR and CDR2 is FQNEAQ (reference sequence). The V segment lost 5 bases and the J segment 5 bases; nucleotides outside the gene matches: 8. CDR3 length: 15 amino acids. CDR3: CASSPGTGVWETQYF. As DNA, the CDR3 is TGTGCCAGCAGCCCGGGGACAGGGGTTTGGGAGACCCAGTACTTC.

The genes are TRBV27 and TRBJ1-5, with 7 bases aligning to TRBD1. Trimming cost V 5 bases and J 7 bases; bases outside gene matches: 8. CDR3 length: 14 residues. From germline, CDR1 is MNHEY and CDR2 SMNVEV (reference sequence). The CDR3 region is CASSLRGGRQPQHF. As DNA, the CDR3 is TGTGCCAGCAGTCTACGAGGGGGCCGACAGCCCCAGCATTTT.

The chain is built from TRBV2 and TRBJ2-1, with D possibly TRBD2 on 6 matching bases. The CDR3 runs to 14 residues. Between the trimmed V and J ends, which lost 3 bases and 4 bases, there was a span of 10 bases. Germline loops: CDR1 SNHLY, CDR2 FYNNEI. The CDR3 region is CASSENGRYNEQFF. The CDR3, as DNA: TGTGCCAGCAGTGAGAACGGGAGATACAATGAGCAGTTCTTC.

This clone occurred once. The gene calls are TRBV29-1 and TRBJ1-1; 8 bases align to TRBD1. This CDR3 spans 15 amino acids. The germline gives CDR1 SQVTM, CDR2 ANQGSEA. V trimming: 4 bases; J trimming: 0 bases; junction bases outside the gene matches: 7. The CDR3 region has the DNA TGCAGCGTTGCAGGGGGCGCGGACCTGAACACTGAAGCTTTCTTT. This codes for CSVAGGADLNTEAFF. The whole variable domain, filled in from reference TRBV29-1 and TRBJ1-1, reads SAVISQKPSRDICQRGTSLTIQCQVDSQVTMMFWYRQQPGQSLTLIATANQGSEATYESGFVIDKFPISRPNLTFSTLTVSNMSPEDSSIYLCSVAGGADLNTEAFFGQGTRLTVV.

The J gene is TRBJ2-3, the V gene TRBV30, with TRBD1 matching over 8 bases. This CDR3 region has 15 residues. V trimming: 4 bases; J trimming: 2 bases; junction bases outside the gene matches: 8. CDR1 is GTSNPN, CDR2 SVGIG, per germline (reference sequence). The CDR3 DNA reads as TGTGCCTGGAACGGACAGGGAATCCCCACAGATACGCAGTATTTT. Translated, it gives CAWNGQGIPTDTQYF.

J is TRBJ2-3 and V is TRBV14; 10 bases fit TRBD1. V lost 4 bases and J lost 1; bases outside the gene matches: 2. This CDR3 region has 15 residues. CDR1 SGHDN and CDR2 FVKESK come from the germline V gene. The CDR3 nucleotides are TGTGCCAGCAGCCGACAGGGGGCCGGCACAGATACGCAGTATTTT. It specifies CASSRQGAGTDTQYF.

The J gene is TRBJ2-5, the V gene TRBV29-1; D perhaps matches TRBD1 (7 bases). Germline lookup yields CDR1 SQVTM and CDR2 ANQGSEA. V lost 3 bases to trimming and J lost 2 bases, with 10 bases between them. The CDR3 runs 13 residues. In DNA, the CDR3 is TGCAGCGTTGACAGGGGGGTACAAGAGACCCAGTACTTC. Translating it yields CSVDRGVQETQYF. The complete variable domain, with remaining parts taken from reference TRBV29-1 and TRBJ2-5, reads SAVISQKPSRDICQRGTSLTIQCQVDSQVTMMFWYRQQPGQSLTLIATANQGSEATYESGFVIDKFPISRPNLTFSTLTVSNMSPEDSSIYLCSVDRGVQETQYFGPGTRLLVL.

The J gene is TRBJ1-1, the V gene TRBV2; no clear D. Germline CDR1 and CDR2: SNHLY and FYNNEI. The CDR3 extends over 13 amino acids. Trimming took off 8 bases at V and 0 bases at J, with 10 bases between the two ends. CDR3 nucleotides: TGTGCCAGCTCCGCTGAGATGAACACTGAAGCTTTCTTT. Amino acid sequence: CASSAEMNTEAFF.

The CDR3 DNA is TGTGCCAGCAGTCGTCTCCCCACAGGAAACACTGAAGCTTTCTTT. This codes for CASSRLPTGNTEAFF. The chain links TRBV27 to TRBJ1-1; a possible D gene is TRBD1 (5 bases). CDR3 length equals 15 residues. The V and J ends lost 5 bases and 2 bases respectively, with 15 bases between them. Germline-derived CDR1 and CDR2 are MNHEY and SMNVEV (reference sequence).

The chain is built from TRBV4-1 and TRBJ1-1; D perhaps matches TRBD1 (6 bases). Germline V lookup: CDR1 MGHRA, CDR2 YSYEKL. The germline V and J ends were trimmed by 1 base and 3 bases, with 24 bases remaining between them. This CDR3 contains 19 residues. The CDR3 loop is CASSQVTGTAPERDTEAFF. CDR3 bases: TGCGCCAGCAGCCAAGTAACAGGGACGGCCCCTGAGAGGGACACTGAAGCTTTCTTT.

The chain employs TRBV9 and TRBJ1-4; 9 bases align to TRBD1. The CDR3 runs 14 residues. Germline CDR1 and CDR2: SGDLS and YYNGEE. J was trimmed by 10 bases and V by 0 bases; bases with no gene match: 4. CDR3: CASSVGDRVSKLFF. The CDR3 coding sequence is TGTGCCAGCAGCGTAGGGGACAGGGTATCAAAACTGTTTTTT.

The chain couples TRBV6-1 to TRBJ1-5; 10 nucleotides line up with TRBD1. Germline assignment: CDR1 MNHNS and CDR2 SASEGT. V shed 1 base and J 0 bases; nucleotides not matched to a gene: 3. The CDR3 totals 17 residues. This CDR3 is CASSEGTGGRSNQPQHF. DNA of the CDR3: TGTGCCAGCAGTGAAGGGACAGGGGGGCGTAGCAATCAGCCCCAGCATTTT.

The chain couples TRBV27 to TRBJ2-7, with 9 bases fitting TRBD2. V lost 0 bases to trimming and J lost 3 bases; unmatched junction nucleotides: 3. This CDR3 region has 15 residues. Germline values: CDR1 MNHEY, CDR2 SMNVEV (reference sequence). DNA for the CDR3: TGTGCCAGCAGTTTATCGGCGCGGGAGGGCTACGAGCAGTACTTC. Translating gives CASSLSAREGYEQYF.

Details on this clone: The same CDR3 can be traced to other DNA sequences in this sample. The chain carries TRBV9 and TRBJ2-7, with 11 bases identical to TRBD1. CDR1 and CDR2 (germline): SGDLS, YYNGEE. Unmatched junction bases numbered 3, after V lost 0 bases and J lost 4 bases. This CDR3 is 15 amino acids long. The CDR3, as DNA: TGTGCCAGCAGCGTAGCTGGACAGGGGGCATACGAGCAGTACTTC. It is translated as CASSVAGQGAYEQYF.

The chain carries TRBV5-1 and TRBJ2-7; the D gene is possibly TRBD1 (6 bases). This CDR3 has 15 amino acids. Germline loops: CDR1 SGHRS, CDR2 YFSETQ. V gave up 1 base and J gave up 6 bases, with 17 bases separating them. The CDR3 coding sequence is TGCGCCAGCAGCTTGTGGGGGCCGGGTGAAGGCGAGCAGTACTTC. Amino acids: CASSLWGPGEGEQYF.

The chain is built from TRBV18 and TRBJ2-3; unclear D gene. The CDR3 loop spans 13 amino acids. V lost 6 bases and J 0 bases, leaving 7 bases between the germline ends. Germline V gene data show CDR1 as KGHSH and CDR2 as LQKENI. The CDR3 DNA is TGTGCCAGCTCGGCCCAGAGCACAGATACGCAGTATTTT. It yields the protein CASSAQSTDTQYF.

V gene TRBV2 combines with J gene TRBJ2-1; 8 bases line up with TRBD1. In germline, CDR1 is SNHLY, CDR2 FYNNEI. The V segment lost 3 bases and the J segment 4 bases; nucleotides outside the gene matches: 8. The CDR3 loop spans 16 amino acids. The CDR3 nucleotides read TGTGCCAGCAGTGAGGGGCAGGGGGCCCGTTACAATGAGCAGTTCTTC. Its translation: CASSEGQGARYNEQFF.

The chain employs TRBV4-2 and TRBJ2-2, with TRBD2 identical over 9 bases. The germline CDR1 and CDR2 sequences are LGHNA and YNFKEQ. The CDR3 contains 17 residues. V lost 2 bases to trimming and J lost 0 bases; unmatched junction nucleotides: 4. CDR3 nucleotide sequence: TGTGCCAGCAGCCAAAGATTAGCGGGGGCGAACACCGGGGAGCTGTTTTTT. It is translated as CASSQRLAGANTGELFF.